The entry that follows covers one T cell receptor beta chain sequence. Per the study methods: Amplification from reference gene primers served as the basis for estimated nucleated cell counts. The repertoire was sequenced with immunoSEQ multiplex PCR; TCRdb's copy has only in-frame clones and lacks some. V and J calls and clone size are copied from that table; D and trimming were computed from the DNA. The sample has some 66,000 clones, approximately 80% seen once; the top ten hold less than 8.5%. The sample is drawn from a study of blood T cell repertoires in COVID-19. Background on the study: PBMCs, B-cell-depleted T cells, or T cells were the source of the cDNA or gDNA that made up the material.

Looked up from germline, CDR1 is MNHNS and CDR2 is SASEGT. J was trimmed by 4 bases and V by 4 bases; bases with no gene match: 12. The CDR3 spans 17 residues. This sequence joins TRBV6-1 and TRBJ2-2; 7 bases map to TRBD1. Sequencing input: peripheral blood. This clonotype originated in a man aged 55 to 70 with acute or convalescent COVID-19. CDR3: CASSVLSLGTATGELFF. The CDR3 DNA is TGTGCCAGCAGTGTCCTTTCCTTGGGGACAGCCACCGGGGAGCTGTTTTTT.